These 4 T cell receptor beta chains share one sample of origin, sequenced in a study of T cell responses to AZD1222 COVID-19 vaccine. Using immunoSEQ multiplex PCR, the repertoire was profiled, and TCRdb retains in-frame clones only, with some absent. The sample records some 120,000 clones, more than 75% being singletons. The sample consisted of peripheral blood, taken on day 0 of AZD1222 vaccination. These receptors came from an adult in good health.

The genes are TRBV5-6 and TRBJ1-6; possibly TRBD1 for D (5 bases). This CDR3 is built from 16 residues. The germline gives CDR1 SGHDT, CDR2 YYEEEE. Trimming shortened V by 4 bases and J by 8 bases, and 19 bases separated the two germline ends. The chain's CDR3 is CASSPRSGAGYSPLHF. The CDR3, as DNA: TGTGCCAGCAGCCCCCGGTCCGGGGCGGGTTATTCACCCCTCCACTTT. Variable domain in full (rest from reference TRBV5-6 and TRBJ1-6): DAGVTQSPTHLIKTRGQQVTLRCSPKSGHDTVSWYQQALGQGPQFIFQYYEEEERQRGNFPDRFSGHQFPNYSSELNVNALLLGDSALYLCASSPRSGAGYSPLHFGNGTRLTVT.

CDR3 coding DNA: TGTGCCAGCAGCCAAGATAGCGGCTCCCCCGGGGGGCAGTTCTTC. Residues: CASSQDSGSPGGQFF. The chain recombines TRBV3-1 (or the pseudogene TRBV3-2) with TRBJ2-1; tentatively, D is TRBD2 (6 bases). Germline V gene data show CDR1 as LGHDT and CDR2 as YNNKEL (reference sequence). Trimming shortened V by 0 bases and J by 12 bases, and 18 bases separated the two germline ends. The CDR3 is 15 residues long.

This sequence joins TRBV24-1 and TRBJ2-1; D is tentatively TRBD1 or TRBD2 (5 bases each). Germline V gene data show CDR1 as KGHDR and CDR2 as SFDVKD. The CDR3 has 15 amino acids. V lost 4 bases to trimming and J lost 2 bases, with 11 bases between them. CDR3 residues: CATSDPWDAYNEQFF. The CDR3 coding sequence is TGTGCCACCAGTGACCCCTGGGACGCCTACAATGAGCAGTTCTTC.

The chain recombines TRBV30 with TRBJ2-3; TRBD2 agrees at 14 bases. From germline, CDR1 is GTSNPN and CDR2 SVGIG (reference sequence). This CDR3 is built from 16 residues. Trimming took 2 bases from V and 6 from J; bases not matched to a gene: 7. The CDR3: CAWSYGTSGRGDTQYF. The DNA for the CDR3 is TGTGCCTGGAGTTACGGGACTAGCGGGAGAGGGGATACGCAGTATTTT. Based on the CDR3 plus reference TRBV30 and TRBJ2-3, the full variable domain is SQTIHQWPATLVQPVGSPLSLECTVEGTSNPNLYWYRQAAGRGLQLLFYSVGIGQISSEVPQNLSASRPQDRQFILSSKKLLLSDSGFYLCAWSYGTSGRGDTQYFGPGTRLTVL.